The 2 T cell receptor beta chains given below trace back to one sample, sequenced in a study of cytomegalovirus exposure and HLA in healthy donors. Researchers ran the PCR with 60 Vbeta and 13 Jbeta primers. Clones were sequenced by immunoSEQ multiplex PCR, and TCRdb holds only the in-frame ones, with some missing. Of approximately 170,000 clones detected, approximately 80% appear once; the ten largest clones hold roughly 0.69%. The specimen sequenced was PBMCs. All receptors come from a woman under 30 in good health and CMV-seronegative.

The rearrangement links TRBV5-4 to TRBJ2-5; 7 bases line up with TRBD1. Trimming at V came to 4 bases and at J to 5 bases, leaving 8 bases not matched to a gene. This CDR3 comprises 14 residues. CDR1 SGHNT and CDR2 YYREEE come from the germline V gene (reference sequence). The CDR3: CASSPDRWSETQYF. The CDR3 bases are TGTGCCAGCAGCCCGGACAGGTGGTCGGAGACCCAGTACTTC.

The V gene is TRBV10-3, the J gene TRBJ2-1, with D possibly matching TRBD2 (6 bases). CDR3 size: 15 residues. V shed 3 bases and J shed 5 bases, with 14 bases lying between them. Germline CDR1 is ENHRY and CDR2 is SYGVKD. The CDR3 reads CAISDGDQRDNEQFF. The CDR3 DNA is TGTGCCATCAGTGATGGAGATCAGCGGGACAATGAGCAGTTCTTC.